This passage covers 27 T cell receptor beta chains from one sample sequenced in a study of cytomegalovirus exposure and HLA in healthy donors (dated by TCRdb to the late 2010s). The protocol used for the library was the immunoSEQ multiplex PCR assay. A mixture of 60 forward primers for TCR Vbeta segments and 13 reverse primers for TCR Jbeta segments was used in the multiplex PCR. Imported from immuneACCESS, the table was reduced by TCRdb to in-frame sequences with V and J called. These copies leave out some clones; in studies compared against another copy, an unresolved V gene accounts for under half, and the cause of the remainder is not known. Per the sample table, the count is fewer than 60,000 clones. The ten largest clones represent 10% to 15% of the sample. Specimen: PBMCs. The receptors were gathered from a woman aged 25 to 45 in good health and CMV-seropositive.

This rearrangement joins TRBV19 to TRBJ1-2, with TRBD1 matching over 7 bases. Germline CDR1 LNHDA, CDR2 SQIVND (reference sequence). The CDR3 loop spans 17 amino acids. V shed 10 bases and J 0 bases; nucleotides not matched to a gene: 17. The CDR3 DNA reads as TGTGCCATCCGCCTGGACCCACGGACAGGATCTAACTATGGCTACACCTTC. This codes for CAIRLDPRTGSNYGYTF.

V gene TRBV27 combines with J gene TRBJ1-5; 7 nucleotides align to TRBD1. The CDR3 has 14 residues. J was trimmed by 4 bases and V by 6 bases; bases with no gene match: 6. Looked up from germline, CDR1 is MNHEY and CDR2 is SMNVEV (reference sequence). Written as DNA, the CDR3 is TGTGCCAGCAGCCGTACGACAGGGAATCAGCCCCAGCATTTT. Translating it yields CASSRTTGNQPQHF.

This rearrangement joins TRBV11-2 to TRBJ2-7, with no clear D. V was shortened by 2 bases and J by 3 bases, with 11 bases between the two germline ends. Germline CDR1 and CDR2: SGHAT and FQNNGV. CDR3 length: 14 amino acids. The CDR3 sequence: CASSLPSGFYEQYF. CDR3 nucleotides: TGTGCCAGCAGCTTACCGTCGGGTTTCTACGAGCAGTACTTC.

The chain has TRBV5-1 and TRBJ1-6; a possible D gene is TRBD1 (6 bases). Per germline, CDR1 SGHRS and CDR2 YFSETQ. The CDR3 is 14 residues long. V was clipped by 3 bases and J by 7 bases, with 11 bases between them. The CDR3 region is CASSYRARNSPLHF. CDR3 nucleotide sequence: TGCGCCAGCAGCTACAGGGCGAGGAATTCACCCCTCCACTTT.

V is TRBV5-4 and J is TRBJ1-2; D gene uncertain. Between the trimmed V and J ends, which lost 4 bases and 0 bases, there was a span of 13 bases. The germline V gene has CDR1 SGHNT and CDR2 YYREEE (reference sequence). This CDR3 has 15 amino acids. The CDR3 here is CASSPGLRANYGYTF. CDR3 nucleotide sequence: TGTGCCAGCAGCCCGGGGTTGAGAGCTAACTATGGCTACACCTTC. Drawing the rest from reference TRBV5-4 and TRBJ1-2, the complete variable domain is ETGVTQSPTHLIKTRGQQVTLRCSSQSGHNTVSWYQQALGQGPQFIFQYYREEENGRGNFPPRFSGLQFPNYSSELNVNALELDDSALYLCASSPGLRANYGYTFGSGTRLTVV.

The chain recombines TRBV9 with TRBJ1-6; TRBD1 might be the D (5 bases). The CDR3 is 15 residues long. The V gene lost 0 bases and the J gene lost 3 bases, with 7 bases spanning the gap. CDR1 and CDR2 (germline): SGDLS, YYNGEE. CDR3 in amino acids: CASSVGGYYNSPLHF. The DNA for the CDR3 is TGTGCCAGCAGCGTAGGGGGCTACTATAATTCACCCCTCCACTTT.

This chain connects TRBV6-5 to TRBJ1-2; D gene ambiguous. This CDR3 is built from 14 residues. Deletions cut 4 bases from V and 4 bases from J, with 13 bases between. The germline V gene has CDR1 MNHEY and CDR2 SVGAGI. The DNA for the CDR3 is TGTGCCAGCAGTTTCAACGGCGACTTCTATGGCTACACCTTC. It codes for CASSFNGDFYGYTF.

This chain connects TRBV19 to TRBJ2-7; 7 bases are shared with TRBD1. Looked up from germline, CDR1 is LNHDA and CDR2 is SQIVND (reference sequence). Losses at the gene ends were 5 bases for V and 2 bases for J; bases not matched to a gene: 3. The CDR3 contains 13 residues. The CDR3 region has the DNA TGTGCCAGTAGTCCCGGGACAGCCTACGAGCAGTACTTC. Residues: CASSPGTAYEQYF.

The CDR3 protein is CASSLAGGLGNTEAFF. The CDR3, as DNA: TGCGCCAGCAGCTTGGCCGGGGGGTTAGGGAACACTGAAGCTTTCTTT. The rearrangement links TRBV5-1 to TRBJ1-1; possible D gene TRBD1, 5 bases. CDR3 size: 16 residues. Trimming took 0 bases from V and 1 from J, leaving 13 bases between them. Looked up from germline, CDR1 is SGHRS and CDR2 is YFSETQ. The full variable domain, in which reference TRBV5-1 and TRBJ1-1 provide the parts outside the CDR3, is KAGVTQTPRYLIKTRGQQVTLSCSPISGHRSVSWYQQTPGQGLQFLFEYFSETQRNKGNFPGRFSGRQFSNSRSEMNVSTLELGDSALYLCASSLAGGLGNTEAFFGQGTRLTVV.

The CDR3 protein is CASSESGKSYEQYF. As DNA, the CDR3 is TGTGCCAGCAGTGAAAGCGGGAAAAGCTACGAGCAGTACTTC. V is TRBV6-1 and J is TRBJ2-7; 7 nucleotides line up with TRBD2. Per germline, CDR1 MNHNS and CDR2 SASEGT. Trimming at V came to 2 bases and at J to 3 bases, leaving 4 bases not matched to a gene. The CDR3 is made up of 14 amino acids.

V usage is TRBV7-9 and J usage is TRBJ1-2, with unresolved D. Trimming pared 3 bases from V and 6 bases from J, leaving 11 bases between. Germline values: CDR1 SEHNR, CDR2 FQNEAQ (reference sequence). The CDR3 covers 13 residues. The CDR3 is CASSFRTGDGYTF. CDR3 sequence (DNA): TGTGCCAGCAGCTTCAGGACTGGCGATGGCTACACCTTC.

This chain joins TRBV5-4 and TRBJ2-7; weak D call: TRBD2 (5 bases). This CDR3 is built from 13 residues. Germline V gene data show CDR1 as SGHNT and CDR2 as YYREEE (reference sequence). The V gene lost 2 bases and the J gene lost 7 bases, with 13 bases spanning the gap. Here the CDR3 reads CASSFSRDREQYF. Here the CDR3 DNA reads TGTGCCAGCAGCTTTTCTCGGGATCGGGAGCAGTACTTC.

The rearrangement links TRBV6-5 to TRBJ2-3; D is perhaps TRBD2 (5 bases). V lost 9 bases, J lost 5 bases, and 12 bases lay in between. This CDR3 comprises 12 residues. Germline V lookup: CDR1 MNHEY, CDR2 SVGAGI. In nucleotides, the CDR3 is TGTGCCAGTAGGCGGGCGGGAGATACGCAGTATTTT. It codes for CASRRAGDTQYF.

The CDR3 region has the DNA TGCGCCAGCAGCTTTGTTAGTGTGTTAATCAACACTGAAGCTTTCTTT. This encodes CASSFVSVLINTEAFF. The rearrangement links TRBV5-1 to TRBJ1-1; D is ambiguous. This CDR3 has 16 amino acids. The germline V and J ends were trimmed by 2 bases and 2 bases, with 16 bases remaining between them. The germline CDR1 and CDR2 sequences are SGHRS and YFSETQ.

This clone is classed as medium-sized by frequency. The V gene is TRBV28, the J gene TRBJ1-2; possible D gene TRBD1, 6 bases. This CDR3 spans 16 amino acids. The V end was cut by 5 bases, the J end by 3 bases, with 19 bases between. Per germline, CDR1 MDHEN and CDR2 SYDVKM. CDR3 sequence reads: CASSPFGGAIDYGYTF. Written as DNA, the CDR3 is TGTGCCAGCAGTCCATTCGGGGGGGCCATAGACTATGGCTACACCTTC.

The V and J genes are TRBV28 and TRBJ1-2; tentatively, D is TRBD1 (5 bases). The ends were cut back, 2 bases at V and 7 bases at J, with 17 bases in the middle. From germline, CDR1 is MDHEN and CDR2 SYDVKM. This CDR3 has 15 amino acids. This CDR3 is CASSLNLADSSGYTF. DNA of the CDR3: TGTGCCAGCAGTTTAAACCTCGCCGACAGTTCTGGCTACACCTTC.

The chain is built from TRBV10-3 and TRBJ2-7, with 9 bases fitting TRBD2. Trimming cost V 6 bases and J 1 base; bases outside gene matches: 7. Germline loops: CDR1 ENHRY, CDR2 SYGVKD. The CDR3 runs 15 residues. The CDR3 is CAIRSGTSRSYEQYF. The CDR3, as DNA: TGTGCCATCAGATCCGGGACTAGCCGTTCCTACGAGCAGTACTTC.

V and J are TRBV5-5 and TRBJ2-5; a weak D match, TRBD2 (6 bases). The germline V gene encodes CDR1 SGHKS and CDR2 YYEKEE (reference sequence). Trimming removed 4 bases at V and 2 bases at J, with 9 bases between. The CDR3 totals 13 residues. The CDR3 region has the DNA TGTGCCAGCAGCCGGGAGTTTCAAGAGACCCAGTACTTC. Translated: CASSREFQETQYF.

The chain carries TRBV30 and TRBJ2-7; tentative D call: TRBD2 (6 bases). Germline CDR1 GTSNPN, CDR2 SVGIG (reference sequence). The CDR3 covers 14 residues. V lost 3 bases to trimming and J lost 5 bases, with 17 bases between them. The CDR3 is CAWRRTTGAHEQYF. CDR3 in DNA: TGTGCCTGGAGGCGGACTACGGGAGCCCACGAGCAGTACTTC. Full variable domain (remainder filled in from reference TRBV30 and TRBJ2-7): SQTIHQWPATLVQPVGSPLSLECTVEGTSNPNLYWYRQAAGRGLQLLFYSVGIGQISSEVPQNLSASRPQDRQFILSSKKLLLSDSGFYLCAWRRTTGAHEQYFGPGTRLTVT.

The V call is TRBV6-1, the J call TRBJ2-2; 7 nucleotides line up with TRBD1. The length of the CDR3 is 13 residues. In germline, CDR1 is MNHNS, CDR2 SASEGT. The V gene end was trimmed by 9 bases and the J gene end by 0 bases; junction bases not matched to a gene: 1. The CDR3 protein is CARGTANTGELFF. The CDR3 nucleotides read TGTGCCAGGGGGACAGCGAACACCGGGGAGCTGTTTTTT.

The chain combines TRBV4-2 with TRBJ2-3; 7 bases are a match to TRBD2. With V trimmed by 0 bases and J by 3 bases, 3 bases remained unmatched. The CDR3 spans 15 residues. CDR1 LGHNA and CDR2 YNFKEQ come from the germline V gene. CDR3 coding DNA: TGTGCCAGCAGCCAAGAGGACGGGAGGACAGATACGCAGTATTTT. Translation gives CASSQEDGRTDTQYF.

The chain has TRBV5-1 and TRBJ2-5, with 8 bases lining up with TRBD2. The length of the CDR3 is 15 residues. V trimming: 4 bases; J trimming: 2 bases; junction bases outside the gene matches: 7. Germline CDR1 reads SGHRS; CDR2 reads YFSETQ. The DNA for the CDR3 is TGCGCCAGCAGCCGACGCGGACTAGCACAAGAGACCCAGTACTTC. This encodes CASSRRGLAQETQYF.

The chain links TRBV9 to TRBJ1-3, with D perhaps TRBD1 (5 bases). CDR1 is SGDLS and CDR2 is YYNGEE in the germline V gene. V was clipped by 5 bases and J by 0 bases, with 9 bases between them. The CDR3 spans 14 residues. The CDR3 protein is CASSEDSSGNTIYF. For the CDR3, the DNA is TGTGCCAGCAGTGAAGACAGCTCTGGAAACACCATATATTTT.

The rearrangement links TRBV6-5 to TRBJ2-7; 7 bases align to TRBD1. Unmatched junction bases numbered 11, after V lost 5 bases and J lost 7 bases. Germline loops: CDR1 MNHEY, CDR2 SVGAGI. This CDR3 has 14 amino acids. CDR3 region: CASSRRQGGEEQYF. The DNA of the CDR3 is TGTGCCAGCAGTAGACGACAGGGTGGGGAAGAGCAGTACTTC.

V usage is TRBV25-1 and J usage is TRBJ2-7; a weak D match, TRBD1 (6 bases). Trimming removed 1 base from V and 0 bases from J, with 13 bases in between. CDR3 length: 16 amino acids. In germline, CDR1 is MGHDK, CDR2 SYGVNS. CDR3: CASSELTRGGSYEQYF. CDR3 coding DNA: TGTGCCAGCAGTGAATTAACCAGGGGCGGCTCCTACGAGCAGTACTTC.

Written as DNA, the CDR3 is TGTGCCAGCGGAGATTACAGGGGTGAAGCTTTCTTT. Translated: CASGDYRGEAFF. This chain connects TRBV2 to TRBJ1-1, with 7 bases aligning to TRBD1. CDR3 size: 12 residues. Germline V lookup: CDR1 SNHLY, CDR2 FYNNEI. V trimming: 8 bases; J trimming: 7 bases; junction bases outside the gene matches: 7.

V and J are TRBV15 and TRBJ1-5; D is undetermined. Germline CDR1 LNHNV, CDR2 YYDKDF (reference sequence). The CDR3 spans 16 residues. V lost 1 base, J lost 0 bases, and 10 bases lay in between. DNA of the CDR3: TGTGCCACCAGCAGAGGGGCAGCCGATAGCAATCAGCCCCAGCATTTT. Residues: CATSRGAADSNQPQHF.